This T cell receptor (beta chain) originates from a study of blood T cell repertoires in COVID-19. About the research overall: Collection of acute and convalescent COVID-19 samples took place in the United States, Italy and Spain.

Across under 25 US areas, participants ranged in age from about 18 to 100 years. Two consecutive negative NP/OP PCR tests, clearance, or resolved symptoms defined Cohort 3 recovery. This clone was observed once. CDR1 and CDR2 (germline): MNHEY, SMNVEV (reference sequence). The CDR3 covers 13 residues. V was cut by 3 bases and J by 8 bases, with 11 bases left in between. Authors' processing steps: Amplification with reference gene primers provided the estimates of nucleated cell counts. Generated by immunoSEQ multiplex PCR, the TCRdb table keeps only in-frame clones and is missing some. That table furnishes V, J and clone size, whereas the DNA furnished D and trimming. The sample contains 180,000 or so clones, about 83% of which appear only once.

Sequences were obtained from PBMCs or T cells enriched from blood (not recorded which). The sequence came from a woman between 25 and 40 years old who had recovered from COVID-19. V gene TRBV27 combines with J gene TRBJ2-1; D is ambiguous. The CDR3 is CASSFSRLDEQFF. In nucleotides, the CDR3 is TGTGCCAGCAGTTTTAGCCGTTTAGATGAGCAGTTCTTC.